Described below is a single TCR beta chain sequence and its context. Its antigen is not identified. This sample was included in a study of T cell responses to AZD1222 COVID-19 vaccine. Background on the study: Pooling covered second doses at about 4 or about 12 weeks.

Regarding the study as a whole: Only a handful of people who got AZD1222 tested seropositive at baseline. Repertoires were sampled only after the peak T cell response. Females outnumbered males among donors, who were mostly white British; clonal diversity was possibly underestimated.

CDR1 is LNHDA and CDR2 is SQIVND in the germline V gene (reference sequence). V was clipped by 2 bases and J by 5 bases, with 12 bases between them. The CDR3 loop spans 14 amino acids. TCRdb's copy holds only in-frame clones and misses some; the assay was immunoSEQ multiplex PCR. The sample yields 120,000 to 150,000 clones, about 90% seen once. The sequence was collected from an adult in good health. The sequencing used peripheral blood, collected on day 0 of AZD1222 vaccination. The chain recombines TRBV19 with TRBJ1-1; possible D gene TRBD1, 5 bases. The CDR3 nucleotides read TGTGCCAGTAGTATACGAGAGGGGATGACTGAAGCTTTCTTT. It encodes CASSIREGMTEAFF.